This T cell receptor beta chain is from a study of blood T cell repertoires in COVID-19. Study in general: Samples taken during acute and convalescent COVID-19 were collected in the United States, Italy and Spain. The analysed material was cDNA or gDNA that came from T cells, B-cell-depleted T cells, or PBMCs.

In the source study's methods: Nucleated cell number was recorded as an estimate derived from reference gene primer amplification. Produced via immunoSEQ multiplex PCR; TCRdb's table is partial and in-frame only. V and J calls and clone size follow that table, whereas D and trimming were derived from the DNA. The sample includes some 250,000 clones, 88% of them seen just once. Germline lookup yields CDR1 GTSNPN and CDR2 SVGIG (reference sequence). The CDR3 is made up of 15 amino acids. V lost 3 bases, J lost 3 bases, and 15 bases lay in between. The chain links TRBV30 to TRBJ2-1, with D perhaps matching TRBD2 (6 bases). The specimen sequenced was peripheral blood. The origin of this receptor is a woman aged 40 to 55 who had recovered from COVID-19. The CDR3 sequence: CAWRPGGPSYNEQFF. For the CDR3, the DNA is TGTGCCTGGAGGCCCGGGGGACCAAGCTACAATGAGCAGTTCTTC.